This T cell receptor (beta chain) was obtained from a study of T cells in Graves' hyperthyroidism and ophthalmopathy. The study, taken as a whole, reports: Ophthalmopathy was told apart from stable hyperthyroidism by a 13 V-J model. Ophthalmopathy was identified by the model a median around 6.3 months ahead of onset. Blood held most thyroid clonotypes expanded above 0.001 frequency.

About this clonotype itself: Its specificity is not known.

RNA transcripts served as the template for amplifying TCR beta CDR3 regions. Researchers ran a first-round RT-PCR on the TCR CDR3 using the HTBI primer set. Each CDR3 protein gets one entry after TCRdb re-called the multiplex PCR reads with MiXCR. The sample includes a few hundred thousand distinct CDR3 sequences, just over 45% of them seen just once. The germline CDR1 and CDR2 sequences are SGHNT and YYREEE (reference sequence). CDR3 length: 15 residues. Trimming cost V 4 bases and J 1 base, with 14 bases left between them. Graves' hyperthyroidism was deemed stable absent ophthalmopathy progression within 18 months.

Material for sequencing was peripheral blood or thyroid tissue (not recorded which). The receptor was isolated from a woman aged 18-30 years with Graves' hyperthyroidism. The chain combines TRBV5-4 with TRBJ2-5; weak D call: TRBD2 (6 bases). The CDR3 protein is CASSPQRAGQETQYF. CDR3 in DNA: TGTGCCAGCAGCCCGCAGCGGGCAGGCCAAGAGACCCAGTACTTC.